The 2 T cell receptor beta chains below come from one sample, sequenced in a study of OX40 agonist ivuxolimab in advanced cancers. TCRdb keeps only in-frame clones here, not all; method: immunoSEQ multiplex PCR. The repertoire consists of around 97,000 clones, with roughly four fifths occurring once and the leading ten covering around 5.5%. The source was CD4+ or CD8+ T cells sorted from blood, collected in a trial of the OX40 agonist ivuxolimab. The origin of the receptors is an adult with an advanced solid tumor such as melanoma, head and neck, liver or kidney cancer.

This chain joins TRBV7-2 and TRBJ2-3; D is undetermined. Per the germline V gene, CDR1 is SGHTA and CDR2 is FQGNSA. V gave up 5 bases and J gave up 3 bases, with 15 bases separating them. The CDR3 spans 15 residues. In nucleotides, the CDR3 is TGTGCCAGCAGCGGGCTCCCGGTGGGTACAGATACGCAGTATTTT. Its protein product is CASSGLPVGTDTQYF. Filled out from reference TRBV7-2 and TRBJ2-3, the complete variable domain reads GAGVSQSPSNKVTEKGKDVELRCDPISGHTALYWYRQSLGQGLEFLIYFQGNSAPDKSGLPSDRFSAERTGGSVSTLTIQRTQQEDSAVYLCASSGLPVGTDTQYFGPGTRLTVL.

V usage is TRBV18 and J usage is TRBJ1-2; D uncertain. The CDR3 spans 14 residues. Trimming pared 1 base from V and 0 bases from J, leaving 6 bases between. CDR1 KGHSH and CDR2 LQKENI come from the germline V gene. The CDR3 loop is CASSPREPNYGYTF. Here the CDR3 DNA reads TGTGCCAGCTCACCACGGGAACCTAACTATGGCTACACCTTC.